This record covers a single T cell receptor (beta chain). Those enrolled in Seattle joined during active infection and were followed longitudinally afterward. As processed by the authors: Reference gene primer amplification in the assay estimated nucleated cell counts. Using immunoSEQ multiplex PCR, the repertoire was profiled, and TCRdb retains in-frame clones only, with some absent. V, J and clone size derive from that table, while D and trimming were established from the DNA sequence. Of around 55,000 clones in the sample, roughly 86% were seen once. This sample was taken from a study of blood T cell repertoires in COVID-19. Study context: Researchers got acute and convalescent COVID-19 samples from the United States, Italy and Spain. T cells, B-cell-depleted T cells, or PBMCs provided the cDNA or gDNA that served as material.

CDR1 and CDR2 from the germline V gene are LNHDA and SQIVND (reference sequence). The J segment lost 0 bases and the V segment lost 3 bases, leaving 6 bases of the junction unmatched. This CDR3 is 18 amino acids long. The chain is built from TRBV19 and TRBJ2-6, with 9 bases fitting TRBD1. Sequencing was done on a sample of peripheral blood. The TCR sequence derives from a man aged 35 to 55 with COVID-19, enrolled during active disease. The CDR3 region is CASSIRDRVFSGANVLTF. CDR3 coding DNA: TGTGCCAGTAGTATCCGGGACAGGGTTTTCTCTGGGGCCAACGTCCTGACTTTC.